The clone carrying this T cell receptor (beta chain) was seen a single time. Germline-derived CDR1 and CDR2 are SGHRS and YFSETQ. The CDR3 has 15 amino acids. V was pared by 8 bases and J by 5 bases, with 13 bases of the junction left unmatched. The data derive from a study of blood T cell repertoires in COVID-19. Study-level information: Spain, Italy and the United States supplied samples that represented acute and convalescent COVID-19. T cells, B-cell-depleted T cells, or PBMCs provided the cDNA or gDNA that served as material.

Repertoires were generated with immunoSEQ multiplex PCR, while TCRdb's copy carries only in-frame clones and drops some. The sample yields roughly 250,000 clones, about 90% seen once. The rearrangement links TRBV5-1 to TRBJ2-5; 9 bases line up with TRBD1. The sequence derives from a man in his sixties who had recovered from COVID-19. Sequencing was done on a sample of peripheral blood. The CDR3 here is CASSPGTGIIETQYF. The DNA for the CDR3 is TGCGCCAGTTCTCCCGGGACAGGGATAATCGAGACCCAGTACTTC.